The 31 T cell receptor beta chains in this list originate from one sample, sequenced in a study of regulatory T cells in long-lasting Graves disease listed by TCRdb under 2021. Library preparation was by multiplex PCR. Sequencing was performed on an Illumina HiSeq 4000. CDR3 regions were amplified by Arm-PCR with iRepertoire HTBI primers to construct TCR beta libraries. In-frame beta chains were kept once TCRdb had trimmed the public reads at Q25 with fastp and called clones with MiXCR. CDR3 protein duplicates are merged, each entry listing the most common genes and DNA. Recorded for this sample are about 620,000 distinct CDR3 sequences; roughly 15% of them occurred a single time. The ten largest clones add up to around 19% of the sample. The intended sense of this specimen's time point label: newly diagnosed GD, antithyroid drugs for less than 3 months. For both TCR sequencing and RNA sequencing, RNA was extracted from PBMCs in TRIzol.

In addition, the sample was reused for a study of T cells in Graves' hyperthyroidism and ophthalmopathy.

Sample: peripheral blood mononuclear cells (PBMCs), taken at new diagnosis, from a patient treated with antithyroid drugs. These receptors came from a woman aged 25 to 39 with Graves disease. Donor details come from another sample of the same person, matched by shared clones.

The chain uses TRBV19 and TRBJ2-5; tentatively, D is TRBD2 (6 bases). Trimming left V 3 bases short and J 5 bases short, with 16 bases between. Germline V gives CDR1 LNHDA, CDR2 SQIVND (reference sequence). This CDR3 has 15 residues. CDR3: CASSIGGGARETQYF. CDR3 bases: TGTGCCAGTAGTATTGGGGGAGGAGCTCGGGAGACCCAGTACTTC. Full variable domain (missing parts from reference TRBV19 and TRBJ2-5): DGGITQSPKYLFRKEGQNVTLSCEQNLNHDAMYWYRQDPGQGLRLIYYSQIVNDFQKGDIAEGYSVSREKKESFPLTVTSAQKNPTAFYLCASSIGGGARETQYFGPGTRLLVL.

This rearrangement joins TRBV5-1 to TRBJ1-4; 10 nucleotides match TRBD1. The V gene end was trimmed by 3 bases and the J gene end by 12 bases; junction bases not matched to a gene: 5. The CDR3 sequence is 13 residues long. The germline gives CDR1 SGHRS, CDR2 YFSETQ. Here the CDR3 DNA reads TGCGCCAGCAGCTGGGGGACAGGGGCACAACTGTTTTTT. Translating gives CASSWGTGAQLFF.

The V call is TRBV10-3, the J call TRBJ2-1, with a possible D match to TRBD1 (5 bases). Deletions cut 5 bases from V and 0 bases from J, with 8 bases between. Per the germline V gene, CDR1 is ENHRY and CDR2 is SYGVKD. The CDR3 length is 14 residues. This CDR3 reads CAISRGSSYNEQFF. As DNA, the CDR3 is TGTGCCATCAGTAGGGGAAGCTCCTACAATGAGCAGTTCTTC.

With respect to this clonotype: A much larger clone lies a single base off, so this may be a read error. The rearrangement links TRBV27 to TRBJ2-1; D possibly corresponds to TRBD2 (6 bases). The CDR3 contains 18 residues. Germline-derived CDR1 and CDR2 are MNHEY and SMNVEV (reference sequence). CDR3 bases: TGTGCCAGCAGTCCCCTAATTTTTCTAGCGTCGTGTCTCAATGAGCAGCTCTTC. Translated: CASSPLIFLASCLNEQLF.

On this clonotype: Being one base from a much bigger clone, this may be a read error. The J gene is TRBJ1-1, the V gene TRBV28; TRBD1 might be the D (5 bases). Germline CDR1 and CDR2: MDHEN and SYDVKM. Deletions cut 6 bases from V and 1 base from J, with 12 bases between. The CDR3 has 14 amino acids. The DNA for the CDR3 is TGTGCCAGCAGGGACACCGGAACGAACACTGAAGCTTTCTTT. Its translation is CASRDTGTNTEAFF.

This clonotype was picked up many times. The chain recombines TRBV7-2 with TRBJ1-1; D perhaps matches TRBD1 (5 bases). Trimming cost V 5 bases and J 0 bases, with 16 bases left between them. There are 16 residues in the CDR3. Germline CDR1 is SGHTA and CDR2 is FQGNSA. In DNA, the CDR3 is TGTGCCAGCAGCCCGAGGACATCGCTCATGAACACTGAAGCTTTCTTT. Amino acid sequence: CASSPRTSLMNTEAFF.

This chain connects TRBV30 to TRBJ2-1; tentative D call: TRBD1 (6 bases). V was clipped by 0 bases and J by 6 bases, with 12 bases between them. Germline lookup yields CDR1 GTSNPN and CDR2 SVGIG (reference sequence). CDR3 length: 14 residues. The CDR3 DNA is TGTGCCTGGAGTGTAGGTCCCAGGGGCAATGAGCAGTTCTTC. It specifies CAWSVGPRGNEQFF. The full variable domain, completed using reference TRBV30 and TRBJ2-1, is SQTIHQWPATLVQPVGSPLSLECTVEGTSNPNLYWYRQAAGRGLQLLFYSVGIGQISSEVPQNLSASRPQDRQFILSSKKLLLSDSGFYLCAWSVGPRGNEQFFGPGTRLTVL.

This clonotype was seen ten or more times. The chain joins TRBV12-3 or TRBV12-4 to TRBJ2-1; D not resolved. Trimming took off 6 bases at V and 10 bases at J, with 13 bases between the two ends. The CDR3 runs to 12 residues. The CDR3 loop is CASRDEFSEQFF. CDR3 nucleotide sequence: TGTGCCAGCAGAGACGAGTTTTCGGAGCAGTTCTTC.

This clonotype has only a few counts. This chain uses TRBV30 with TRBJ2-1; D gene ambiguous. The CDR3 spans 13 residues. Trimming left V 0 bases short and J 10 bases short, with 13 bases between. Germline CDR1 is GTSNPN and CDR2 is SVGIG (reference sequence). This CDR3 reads CAWSVLDGREQFF. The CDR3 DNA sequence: TGTGCCTGGAGTGTACTGGACGGGCGCGAGCAGTTCTTC.

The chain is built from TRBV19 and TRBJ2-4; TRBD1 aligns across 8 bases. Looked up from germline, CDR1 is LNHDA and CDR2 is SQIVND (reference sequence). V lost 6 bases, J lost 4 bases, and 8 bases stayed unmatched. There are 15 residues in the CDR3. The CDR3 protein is CASRDRAWRKNIQYF. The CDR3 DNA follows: TGTGCCAGTAGGGACAGGGCGTGGAGGAAAAACATTCAGTACTTC.

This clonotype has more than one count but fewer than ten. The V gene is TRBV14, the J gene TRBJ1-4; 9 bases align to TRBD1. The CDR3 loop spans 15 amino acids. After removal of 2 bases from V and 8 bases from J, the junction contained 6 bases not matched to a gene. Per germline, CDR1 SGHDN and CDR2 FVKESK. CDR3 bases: TGTGCCAGCAGCCAAATGGGACAGGGCAGGGAAAAACTGTTTTTT. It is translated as CASSQMGQGREKLFF.

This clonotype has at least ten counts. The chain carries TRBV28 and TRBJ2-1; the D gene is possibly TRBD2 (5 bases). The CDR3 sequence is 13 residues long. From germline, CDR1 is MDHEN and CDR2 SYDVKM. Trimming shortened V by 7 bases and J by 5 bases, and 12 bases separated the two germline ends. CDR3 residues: CASMSWEHNEQFF. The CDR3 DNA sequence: TGTGCCAGCATGAGCTGGGAGCACAATGAGCAGTTCTTC.

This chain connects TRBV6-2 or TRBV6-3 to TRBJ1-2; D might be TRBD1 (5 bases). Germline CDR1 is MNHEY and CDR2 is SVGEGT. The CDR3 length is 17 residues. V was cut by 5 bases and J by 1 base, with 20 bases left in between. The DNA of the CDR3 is TGTGCCAGCAGTGAAGAGTTAGGGGCCGGCCTTAACTATGGCTACACCTTC. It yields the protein CASSEELGAGLNYGYTF.

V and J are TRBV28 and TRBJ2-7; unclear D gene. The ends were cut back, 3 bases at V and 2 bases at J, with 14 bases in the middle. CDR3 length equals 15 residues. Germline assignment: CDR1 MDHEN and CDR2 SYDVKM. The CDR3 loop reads CASSFWNSVTYEQYF. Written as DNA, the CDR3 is TGTGCCAGCAGTTTTTGGAATAGTGTAACCTACGAGCAGTACTTC.

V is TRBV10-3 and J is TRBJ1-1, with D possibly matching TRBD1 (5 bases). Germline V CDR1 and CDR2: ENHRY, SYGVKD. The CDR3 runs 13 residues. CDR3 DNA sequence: TGTGCTGGGGCCTGGGGGGAAAACACTGAAGCTTTCTTT. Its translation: CAGAWGENTEAFF.

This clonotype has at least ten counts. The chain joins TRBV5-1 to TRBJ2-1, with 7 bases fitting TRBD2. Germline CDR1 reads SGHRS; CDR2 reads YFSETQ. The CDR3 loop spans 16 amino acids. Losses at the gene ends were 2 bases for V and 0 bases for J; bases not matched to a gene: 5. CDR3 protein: CASSLITGGSYNEQFF. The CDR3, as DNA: TGCGCCAGCAGCTTAATAACGGGAGGCTCCTACAATGAGCAGTTCTTC.

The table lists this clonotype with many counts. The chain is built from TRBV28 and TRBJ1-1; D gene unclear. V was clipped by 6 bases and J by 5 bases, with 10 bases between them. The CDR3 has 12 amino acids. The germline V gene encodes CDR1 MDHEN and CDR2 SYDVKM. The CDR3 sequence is CASRPGRTEAFF. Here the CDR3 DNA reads TGTGCCAGCAGGCCCGGTAGGACTGAAGCTTTCTTT. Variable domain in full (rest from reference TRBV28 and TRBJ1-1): DVKVTQSSRYLVKRTGEKVFLECVQDMDHENMFWYRQDPGLGLRLIYFSYDVKMKEKGDIPEGYSVSREKKERFSLILESASTNQTSMYLCASRPGRTEAFFGQGTRLTVV.

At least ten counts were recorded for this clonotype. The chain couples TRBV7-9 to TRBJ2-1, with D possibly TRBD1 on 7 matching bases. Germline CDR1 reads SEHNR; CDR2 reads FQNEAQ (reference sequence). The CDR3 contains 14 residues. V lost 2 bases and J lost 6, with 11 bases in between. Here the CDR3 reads CASSLNRGGNEQFF. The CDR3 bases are TGTGCCAGCAGCTTAAACAGGGGAGGCAATGAGCAGTTCTTC.

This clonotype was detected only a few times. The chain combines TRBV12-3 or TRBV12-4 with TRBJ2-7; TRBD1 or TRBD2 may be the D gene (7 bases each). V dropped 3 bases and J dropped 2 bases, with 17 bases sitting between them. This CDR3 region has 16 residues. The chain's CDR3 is CASSLGGTADPYEQYF. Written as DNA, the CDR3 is TGTGCCAGCAGTTTGGGGGGGACAGCAGACCCCTACGAGCAGTACTTC.

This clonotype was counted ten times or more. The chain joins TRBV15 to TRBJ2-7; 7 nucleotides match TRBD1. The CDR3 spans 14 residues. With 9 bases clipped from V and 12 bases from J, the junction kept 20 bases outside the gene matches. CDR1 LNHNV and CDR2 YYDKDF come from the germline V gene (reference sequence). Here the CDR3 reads CATHPRDRLSRRYF. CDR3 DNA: TGTGCCACTCATCCTCGGGACAGACTCTCTCGTCGGTACTTC.

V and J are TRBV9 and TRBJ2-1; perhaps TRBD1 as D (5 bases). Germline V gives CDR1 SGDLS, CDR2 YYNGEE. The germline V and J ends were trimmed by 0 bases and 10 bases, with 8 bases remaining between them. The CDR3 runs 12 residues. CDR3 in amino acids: CASSVGGREQFF. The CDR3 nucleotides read TGTGCCAGCAGCGTAGGGGGCAGGGAGCAGTTCTTC.

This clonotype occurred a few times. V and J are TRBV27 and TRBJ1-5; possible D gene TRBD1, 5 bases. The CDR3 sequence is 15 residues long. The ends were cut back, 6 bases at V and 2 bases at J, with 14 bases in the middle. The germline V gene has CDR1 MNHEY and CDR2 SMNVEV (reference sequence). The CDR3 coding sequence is TGTGCCAGCAGCTTTCAGGGTTTGGGCAATCAGCCCCAGCATTTT. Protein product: CASSFQGLGNQPQHF.

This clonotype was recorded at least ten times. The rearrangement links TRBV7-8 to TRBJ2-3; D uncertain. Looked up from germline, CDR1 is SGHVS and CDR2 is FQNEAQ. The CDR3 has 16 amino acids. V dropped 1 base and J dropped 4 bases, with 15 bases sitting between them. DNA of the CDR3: TGTGCCAGCAGCTTAGGAGGAGTGGGCTTGGCAGATACGCAGTATTTT. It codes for CASSLGGVGLADTQYF. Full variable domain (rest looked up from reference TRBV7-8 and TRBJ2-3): GAGVSQSPRYKVAKRGQDVALRCDPISGHVSLFWYQQALGQGPEFLTYFQNEAQLDKSGLPSDRFFAERPEGSVSTLKIQRTQQEDSAVYLCASSLGGVGLADTQYFGPGTRLTVL.

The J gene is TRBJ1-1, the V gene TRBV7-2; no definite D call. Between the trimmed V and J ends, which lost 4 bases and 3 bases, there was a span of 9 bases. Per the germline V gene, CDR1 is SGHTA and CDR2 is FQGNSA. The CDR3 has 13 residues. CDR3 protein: CASSSQRDTEAFF. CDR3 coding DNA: TGTGCCAGCAGCTCGCAGAGGGACACTGAAGCTTTCTTT.

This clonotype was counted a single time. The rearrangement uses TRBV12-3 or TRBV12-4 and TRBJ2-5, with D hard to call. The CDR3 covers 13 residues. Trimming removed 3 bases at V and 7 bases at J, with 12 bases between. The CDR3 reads CASSLFGEGTQYF. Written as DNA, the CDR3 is TGTGCCAGCAGTTTGTTCGGAGAAGGGACCCAGTACTTC.

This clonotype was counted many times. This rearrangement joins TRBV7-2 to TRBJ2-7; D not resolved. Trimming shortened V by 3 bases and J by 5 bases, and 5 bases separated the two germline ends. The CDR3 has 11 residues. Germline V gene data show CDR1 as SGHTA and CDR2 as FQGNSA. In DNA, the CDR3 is TGTGCCAGCAGCTTCGTAAACGAGCAGTACTTC. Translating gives CASSFVNEQYF.

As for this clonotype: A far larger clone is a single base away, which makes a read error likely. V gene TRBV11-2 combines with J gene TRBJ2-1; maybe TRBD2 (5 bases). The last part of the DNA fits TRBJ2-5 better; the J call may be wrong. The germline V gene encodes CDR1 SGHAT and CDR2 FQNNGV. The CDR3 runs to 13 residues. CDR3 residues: CASRDGIQETQYF. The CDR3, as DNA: TGTGCCAGCAGGGACGGGATCCAAGAGACCCAGTACTTC.

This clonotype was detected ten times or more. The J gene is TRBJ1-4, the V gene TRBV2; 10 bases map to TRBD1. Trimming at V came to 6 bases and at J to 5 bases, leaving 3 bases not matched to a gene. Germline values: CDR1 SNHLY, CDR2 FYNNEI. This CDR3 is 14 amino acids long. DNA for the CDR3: TGTGCCAGCAGCGAGGGACAGGGGAATGAAAAACTGTTTTTT. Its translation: CASSEGQGNEKLFF. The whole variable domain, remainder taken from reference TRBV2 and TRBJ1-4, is EPEVTQTPSHQVTQMGQEVILRCVPISNHLYFYWYRQILGQKVEFLVSFYNNEISEKSEIFDDQFSVERPDGSNFTLKIRSTKLEDSAMYFCASSEGQGNEKLFFGSGTQLSVL.

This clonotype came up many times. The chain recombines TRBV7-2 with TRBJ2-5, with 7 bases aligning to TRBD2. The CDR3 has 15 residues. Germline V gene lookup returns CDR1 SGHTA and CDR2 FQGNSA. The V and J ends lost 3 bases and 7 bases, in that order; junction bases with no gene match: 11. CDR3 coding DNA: TGTGCCAGCAGCTTTGGGGAGCGGGGCAGCAGGACCCAGTACTTC. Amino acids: CASSFGERGSRTQYF.

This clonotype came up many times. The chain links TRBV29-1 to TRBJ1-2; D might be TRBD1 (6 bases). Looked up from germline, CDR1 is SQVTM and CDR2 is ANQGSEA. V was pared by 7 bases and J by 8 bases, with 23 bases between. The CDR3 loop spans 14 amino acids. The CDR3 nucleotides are TGCAGCGCCATTTCAGGGGATGGAATAGGCGGCTACACCTTC. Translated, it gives CSAISGDGIGGYTF.

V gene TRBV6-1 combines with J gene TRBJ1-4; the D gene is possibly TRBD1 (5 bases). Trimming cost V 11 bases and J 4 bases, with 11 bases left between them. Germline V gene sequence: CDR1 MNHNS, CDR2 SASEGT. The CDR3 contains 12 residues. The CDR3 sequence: CACTQGNEKLFF. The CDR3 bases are TGTGCCTGCACCCAGGGTAATGAAAAACTGTTTTTT.